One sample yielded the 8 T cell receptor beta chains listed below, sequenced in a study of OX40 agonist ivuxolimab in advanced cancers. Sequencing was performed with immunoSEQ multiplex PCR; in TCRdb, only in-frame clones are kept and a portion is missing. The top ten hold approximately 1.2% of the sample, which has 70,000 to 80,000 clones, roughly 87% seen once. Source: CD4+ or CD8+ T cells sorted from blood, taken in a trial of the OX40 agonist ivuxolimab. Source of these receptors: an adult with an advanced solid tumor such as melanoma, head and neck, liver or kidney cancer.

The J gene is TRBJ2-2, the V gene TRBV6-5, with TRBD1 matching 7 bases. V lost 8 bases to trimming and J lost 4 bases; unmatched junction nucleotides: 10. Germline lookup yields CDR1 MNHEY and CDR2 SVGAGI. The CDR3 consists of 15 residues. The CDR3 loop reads CASGRDSPFTGELFF. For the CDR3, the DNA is TGTGCCAGCGGTAGGGACAGCCCTTTCACCGGGGAGCTGTTTTTT.

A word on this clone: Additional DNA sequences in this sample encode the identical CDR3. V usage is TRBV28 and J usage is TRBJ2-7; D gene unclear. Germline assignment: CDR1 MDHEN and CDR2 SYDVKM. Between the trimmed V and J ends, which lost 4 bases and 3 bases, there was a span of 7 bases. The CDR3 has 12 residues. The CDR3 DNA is TGTGCCAGCAGTTCCCCAAGCTACGAGCAGTACTTC. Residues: CASSSPSYEQYF.

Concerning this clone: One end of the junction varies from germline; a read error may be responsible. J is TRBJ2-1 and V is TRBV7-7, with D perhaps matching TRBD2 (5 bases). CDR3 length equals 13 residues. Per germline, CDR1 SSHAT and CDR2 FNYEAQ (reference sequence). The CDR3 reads CASSFSADNEQFF. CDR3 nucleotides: TGTGCTAGCAGCTTTAGCGCGGACAATGAGCAGTTCTTC.

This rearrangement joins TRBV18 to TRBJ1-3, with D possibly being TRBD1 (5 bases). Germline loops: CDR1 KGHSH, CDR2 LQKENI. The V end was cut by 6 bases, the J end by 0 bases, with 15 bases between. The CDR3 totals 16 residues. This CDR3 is CASSGREGSSGNTIYF. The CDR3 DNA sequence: TGTGCCAGCTCGGGCCGGGAGGGGAGCTCTGGAAACACCATATATTTT.

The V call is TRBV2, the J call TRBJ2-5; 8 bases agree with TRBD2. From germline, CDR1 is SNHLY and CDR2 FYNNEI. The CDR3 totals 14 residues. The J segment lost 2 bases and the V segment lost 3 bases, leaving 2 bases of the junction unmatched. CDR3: CASSDRGGQETQYF. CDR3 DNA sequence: TGTGCCAGCAGTGATCGGGGGGGACAAGAGACCCAGTACTTC.

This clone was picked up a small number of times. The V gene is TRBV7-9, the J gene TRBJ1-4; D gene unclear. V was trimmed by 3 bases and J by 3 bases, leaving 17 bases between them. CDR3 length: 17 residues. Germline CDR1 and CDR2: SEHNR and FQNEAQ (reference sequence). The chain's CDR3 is CASSFSPILESNEKLFF. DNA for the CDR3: TGTGCCAGCAGCTTTAGTCCGATTTTGGAGTCTAATGAAAAACTGTTTTTT.

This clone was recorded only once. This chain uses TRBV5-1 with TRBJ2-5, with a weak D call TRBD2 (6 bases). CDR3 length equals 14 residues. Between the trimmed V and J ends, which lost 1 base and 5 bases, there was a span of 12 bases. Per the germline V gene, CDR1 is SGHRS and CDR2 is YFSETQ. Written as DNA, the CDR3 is TGCGCCAGCAGCTTGAGCCTAGCGATTGAGACCCAGTACTTC. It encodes CASSLSLAIETQYF.

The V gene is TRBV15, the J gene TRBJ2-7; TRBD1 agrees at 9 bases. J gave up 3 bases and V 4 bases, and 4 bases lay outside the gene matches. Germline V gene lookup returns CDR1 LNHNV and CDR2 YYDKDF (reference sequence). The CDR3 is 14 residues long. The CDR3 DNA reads TGTGCCACCAGCACGAGGACAGGGGACTACGAGCAGTACTTC. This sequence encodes CATSTRTGDYEQYF.